Listed below are T cell receptor beta chains from one sample, sequenced in a study of T cells in Graves' hyperthyroidism and ophthalmopathy. TCRdb re-called the multiplex PCR reads with MiXCR, one entry per CDR3 protein. The sample has about 840,000 distinct CDR3 sequences, around 38% seen once; the top ten hold 7.5% to 9.5%. The source material was blood. The receptors were sampled from a man between 18 and 29 years old with Graves' hyperthyroidism. Both conserved end residues are part of each CDR3. The order of the fields is V gene, J gene, clone size, D gene, CDR3 protein, CDR3 DNA. A D gene is named only where the DNA matches it firmly. Only part of the rows carry a size: once, few, many, or a class if the clone is expanded.

TRBV7-4	TRBJ2-7	NA	NA	CASSLPLGQGSASYEQYF	TGTGCCAGCAGCTTACCCTTGGGCCAGGGGTCGGCCTCCTACGAGCAGTACTTC
TRBV25-1	TRBJ2-5	many	NA	CASRYAGQETQYF	TGTGCCAGCAGGTACGCGGGTCAAGAGACCCAGTACTTC
TRBV5-1	TRBJ1-1	NA	TRBD1	CASSSKTGKPTEAFF	TGCGCCAGCAGCTCAAAGACAGGGAAGCCCACTGAAGCTTTCTTT
TRBV10-3	TRBJ2-5	NA	NA	CAIGDGVNQPQYF	TGTGCCATCGGGGACGGGGTCAATCAGCCCCAGTACTTC
TRBV15	TRBJ2-2	NA	TRBD2	CATRLAATGELFF	TGTGCCACCAGACTAGCGGCCACCGGGGAGCTGTTTTTT
TRBV7-6	TRBJ2-3	NA	NA	CASSRGWADTQYF	TGTGCCAGCAGTCGAGGATGGGCAGATACGCAGTATTTT
TRBV10-3	TRBJ2-5	NA	TRBD1	CAIRPRTGETQYF	TGTGCCATCAGACCCCGGACAGGGGAGACCCAGTACTTC
TRBV4-1	TRBJ1-2	NA	NA	CASSQVDGGYYGYTF	TGCGCCAGCAGCCAAGTAGACGGGGGGTACTATGGCTACACCTTC
TRBV5-1	TRBJ2-2	NA	TRBD2	CASSFPLAGYTGELFF	TGCGCCAGCAGCTTTCCCCTAGCGGGCTACACCGGGGAGCTGTTTTTT
TRBV10-2	TRBJ1-1	many	NA	CASSVDPTEAFF	TGCGCCAGCAGTGTAGACCCCACTGAAGCTTTCTTT
TRBV9	TRBJ2-5	NA	NA	CASSPHSGSQETQYF	TGTGCCAGCAGCCCTCATTCGGGGAGTCAAGAGACCCAGTACTTC
TRBV29-1	TRBJ2-1	NA	TRBD2	CSVERRGGEDNEQFF	TGCAGCGTTGAACGGCGGGGGGGGGAAGACAATGAGCAGTTCTTC
TRBV6-6	TRBJ1-3	few	NA	CASSLQGPGGNTIYF	TGTGCCAGCAGTCTACAGGGACCCGGGGGAAACACCATATATTTT
TRBV6-1	TRBJ1-1	NA	NA	CASSEVSQWEGTEAFF	TGTGCCAGCAGTGAAGTCTCACAATGGGAGGGCACTGAAGCTTTCTTT
TRBV10-3	TRBJ1-5	few	NA	CASSLRTPQDNQPQHF	TGTGCCAGCAGCCTACGGACTCCTCAGGACAATCAGCCCCAGCATTTT
TRBV5-1	TRBJ1-4	NA	NA	CASSPRTAQEKLFF	TGCGCCAGCAGCCCCCGGACTGCGCAGGAAAAACTGTTTTTT
TRBV6-5	TRBJ2-7	few	TRBD2	CASRLSGLAGESYEQYF	TGTGCCAGCAGACTTTCCGGACTAGCGGGGGAGTCATACGAGCAGTACTTC
TRBV2	TRBJ1-1	NA	NA	CAIIDPPGTEASF	TGTGCCATTATCGACCCCCCGGGGACTGAAGCTTCCTTT
TRBV20-1	TRBJ1-1	NA	TRBD1	CSALRQGNTEAFF	TGCAGTGCGCTAAGACAGGGGAACACTGAAGCTTTCTTT
TRBV2	TRBJ1-1	NA	TRBD1	CASSWDSQNTEAFF	TGTGCCAGCAGTTGGGACAGCCAGAACACTGAAGCTTTCTTT
TRBV29-1	TRBJ2-2	many	NA	CSVSQQQQGELFF	TGCAGCGTCTCACAGCAACAACAGGGGGAGCTGTTTTTT
TRBV12-3/TRBV12-4	TRBJ1-6	few	NA	CASSVQVMRSPLHF	TGTGCCAGCAGCGTCCAGGTTATGAGATCACCCCTCCACTTT
TRBV19	TRBJ2-7	many	TRBD2	CASRSERGYEQYF	TGTGCCAGTAGGTCGGAGCGGGGTTACGAGCAGTACTTC
TRBV15	TRBJ2-2	many	TRBD2	CATSTRTSTGELFF	TGTGCCACCAGCACCCGGACTAGCACCGGGGAGCTGTTTTTT
TRBV7-9	TRBJ1-2	NA	NA	CASSPWQGGPHGYTF	TGTGCCAGCAGCCCGTGGCAGGGAGGGCCCCATGGCTACACCTTC
TRBV2	TRBJ2-7	many	NA	CANSAEHQYEQYF	TGTGCCAACTCGGCAGAACATCAGTACGAGCAGTACTTC
TRBV29-1	TRBJ1-2	few	TRBD1	CSVGGGPDRAYGYTF	TGCAGCGTTGGGGGAGGTCCGGACAGGGCCTATGGCTACACCTTC
TRBV5-1	TRBJ2-5	NA	NA	CASSSGRSKETQYF	TGCGCCAGCAGCTCGGGACGGTCAAAAGAGACCCAGTACTTC
TRBV5-1	TRBJ1-1	NA	NA	CASKQGSGTYFQAFF	TGCGCCAGCAAGCAAGGCTCCGGGACGTACTTCCAAGCTTTCTTT
TRBV20-1	TRBJ2-7	NA	NA	CSARDPHYSYEQYF	TGCAGTGCTAGAGATCCTCACTACTCCTACGAGCAGTACTTC
TRBV7-9	TRBJ2-2	NA	TRBD1	CASSSGQGDGELFF	TGTGCCAGCAGCTCGGGACAGGGCGACGGGGAGCTGTTTTTT
TRBV5-4	TRBJ2-7	NA	NA	CASSFGTGNFYEQYF	TGTGCCAGCAGCTTTGGGACCGGGAACTTCTACGAGCAGTACTTC